These 4 T cell receptor beta chains share one sample of origin, sequenced in a study of blood T cell repertoires in COVID-19. Profiled with immunoSEQ multiplex PCR; TCRdb holds only in-frame clones, not every one. Among more than 75,000 clones listed, roughly 90% were seen once. Sequencing input: peripheral blood. The origin of the receptors is a man older than 75 with active or convalescent COVID-19.

The CDR3 DNA reads TGTGCCACCAGCAGTCGAGAGGAGTACACAGATACGCAGTATTTT. It codes for CATSSREEYTDTQYF. The chain has TRBV15 and TRBJ2-3; D is ambiguous. V gave up 3 bases and J gave up 2 bases, with 12 bases separating them. The CDR3 sequence is 15 residues long. Germline V lookup: CDR1 LNHNV, CDR2 YYDKDF (reference sequence).

The CDR3 DNA follows: TGTGCCAGCAGCCCGAGAGTGAGGGGACTAGTGGCCGGGGAGCTGTTTTTT. Encoded protein: CASSPRVRGLVAGELFF. The chain couples TRBV9 to TRBJ2-2; 8 bases match TRBD2. CDR1 SGDLS and CDR2 YYNGEE come from the germline V gene. J lost 6 bases, V lost 4 bases, and 14 bases had no gene match. The CDR3 has 17 amino acids.

The rearrangement joins TRBV29-1 to TRBJ2-7; possibly TRBD2 for D (7 bases). V was trimmed by 8 bases and J by 3 bases, leaving 20 bases between them. Germline V CDR1 and CDR2: SQVTM, ANQGSEA. This CDR3 contains 14 residues. DNA of the CDR3: TGCAGCTTTCGTGAGGGGGGGAACGTCTACGAGCAGTACTTC. As protein: CSFREGGNVYEQYF.

CDR3 amino acids: CATGGQGAVDYGYTF. DNA of the CDR3: TGTGCCACCGGGGGGCAGGGGGCGGTGGACTATGGCTACACCTTC. The rearrangement uses TRBV10-3 and TRBJ1-2; TRBD1 agrees at 8 bases. Per the germline V gene, CDR1 is ENHRY and CDR2 is SYGVKD. The CDR3 has 15 amino acids. Trimming removed 10 bases from V and 3 bases from J; junction bases left unmatched: 13.